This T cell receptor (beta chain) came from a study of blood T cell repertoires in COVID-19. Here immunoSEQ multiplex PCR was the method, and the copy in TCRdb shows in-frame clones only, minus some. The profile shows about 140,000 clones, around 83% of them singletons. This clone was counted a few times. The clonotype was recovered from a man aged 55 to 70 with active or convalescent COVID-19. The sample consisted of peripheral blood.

CDR3 sequence: CASSYQIPMNTEAFF. The CDR3 nucleotides read TGTGCCAGCAGTTACCAGATCCCGATGAACACTGAAGCTTTCTTT. V usage is TRBV6-5 and J usage is TRBJ1-1; D gene ambiguous. V lost 2 bases and J 0 bases, leaving 10 bases between the germline ends. Germline V gene lookup returns CDR1 MNHEY and CDR2 SVGAGI. The length of the CDR3 is 15 residues.